The rows below give T cell receptor beta chains drawn from one sample of a study of shared clonotypes between healthy human individuals. Method: immunoSEQ multiplex PCR; TCRdb's copy keeps in-frame clones and lacks some. Of about 2.4 million clones in the sample, 80% to 95% were seen once. The sequencing sample was made of naive CD4+ T cells from PBMCs. Receptor source: a man younger than 35 in good health. Some clones in this sample may be carry-over from other donors' samples. Both conserved end residues are part of each CDR3. The D gene is left open where the match is weak. For some rows the clone size is stated as once, few or many, or as a class when expanded; others skip it.

v_gene: TRBV18
j_gene: TRBJ1-5
abundance: -
d_gene: -
len: 15
CDR3nt: TGTGCCAGCTCCATGCTGGGTTTTAGCAATCAGCCCCAGCATTTT
CDR3aa: CASSMLGFSNQPQHF

v_gene: TRBV7-3
j_gene: TRBJ2-2
abundance: -
d_gene: TRBD2
len: 15
CDR3nt: TGTGCCAGCAGTCATCAGGCGGGAGATGAAGGGGAGCTGTTTTTT
CDR3aa: CASSHQAGDEGELFF

v_gene: TRBV14
j_gene: TRBJ2-1
abundance: once
d_gene: -
len: 18
CDR3nt: TGTGCCAGCAGCCCCCTCGGGGTAGCGGAGACTTCCTACAATGAGCAGTTCTTC
CDR3aa: CASSPLGVAETSYNEQFF

v_gene: TRBV29-1
j_gene: TRBJ2-2
abundance: -
d_gene: -
len: 16
CDR3nt: TGCAGCGTTGGATTTGGGCAGGAACGGTACACCGGGGAGCTGTTTTTT
CDR3aa: CSVGFGQERYTGELFF

v_gene: TRBV28
j_gene: TRBJ2-3
abundance: -
d_gene: -
len: 13
CDR3nt: TGTGCCAGTAGACCTCAGGGGACAGATACGCAGTATTTT
CDR3aa: CASRPQGTDTQYF

v_gene: TRBV9
j_gene: TRBJ2-4
abundance: -
d_gene: -
len: 15
CDR3nt: TGTGCCAGCAGCGTAGGTACAAGCGGGCAAAACATTCAGTACTTC
CDR3aa: CASSVGTSGQNIQYF

v_gene: TRBV6-6
j_gene: TRBJ1-2
abundance: -
d_gene: -
len: 15
CDR3nt: TGTGCCAGCAGGCAACAGGACCAACTAAACTATGGCTACACCTTC
CDR3aa: CASRQQDQLNYGYTF

v_gene: TRBV4-1
j_gene: TRBJ2-5
abundance: -
d_gene: TRBD1
len: 19
CDR3nt: TGCGCCAGCAGCCAAGATCGCCGCCGACAGGGGGCCATTGGAGAGACCCAGTACTTC
CDR3aa: CASSQDRRRQGAIGETQYF

v_gene: TRBV28
j_gene: TRBJ2-1
abundance: -
d_gene: -
len: 13
CDR3nt: TGTGCCAGCAGTCTTTACACGACAAAGGGCGAGTTCTTC
CDR3aa: CASSLYTTKGEFF

v_gene: TRBV29-1
j_gene: TRBJ1-1
abundance: few
d_gene: -
len: 13
CDR3nt: TGCAGCGTTGCGGGCAGGGAGGATACTGAAGCTTTCTTT
CDR3aa: CSVAGREDTEAFF

v_gene: TRBV7-3
j_gene: TRBJ2-1
abundance: once
d_gene: TRBD2
len: 14
CDR3nt: TGTGCCAGCAGCATCCGGGCAGCGGGGGGTGAGCAGTTCTTC
CDR3aa: CASSIRAAGGEQFF

v_gene: TRBV6-1
j_gene: TRBJ1-4
abundance: -
d_gene: TRBD1
len: 14
CDR3nt: TGTGCCAGCAGCGAAGACAGGGTTAGTGAAAAACTGTTTTTT
CDR3aa: CASSEDRVSEKLFF

v_gene: TRBV5-1
j_gene: TRBJ2-7
abundance: -
d_gene: -
len: 13
CDR3nt: TGCGCCAGCAGCCTAAGTTCGACAGGCGAGCAGTACTTC
CDR3aa: CASSLSSTGEQYF

v_gene: TRBV5-1
j_gene: TRBJ2-1
abundance: -
d_gene: TRBD1
len: 15
CDR3nt: TGCGCCAGCAGCTTATTGGGACAGCCGTACAATGAGCAGTTCTTC
CDR3aa: CASSLLGQPYNEQFF

v_gene: TRBV19
j_gene: TRBJ1-4
abundance: -
d_gene: TRBD1
len: 15
CDR3nt: TGTGCCAGTAGTATTTGGGGGACAGTCCCTGAAAAACTGTTTTTT
CDR3aa: CASSIWGTVPEKLFF

v_gene: TRBV28
j_gene: TRBJ1-2
abundance: -
d_gene: TRBD1
len: 15
CDR3nt: TGTGCCAGCAGCCTACCCGACAGGGGGGGGAGGGGCTACACCTTC
CDR3aa: CASSLPDRGGRGYTF

v_gene: TRBV5-1
j_gene: TRBJ1-2
abundance: -
d_gene: TRBD1
len: 16
CDR3nt: TGCGCCAGCAGCTTGGGGGGACAGGGCCCCTCCTATGGCTACACCTTC
CDR3aa: CASSLGGQGPSYGYTF

v_gene: TRBV19
j_gene: TRBJ2-2
abundance: -
d_gene: TRBD1
len: 15
CDR3nt: TGTGCCAGTAAAACCGGGACAGAGAACACCGGGGAGCTGTTTTTT
CDR3aa: CASKTGTENTGELFF

v_gene: TRBV19
j_gene: TRBJ2-7
abundance: once
d_gene: TRBD2
len: 14
CDR3nt: TGTGCCAGTAGCCCATCTAGCGGGAAAGGTCGGCGGTACTTC
CDR3aa: CASSPSSGKGRRYF

v_gene: TRBV5-1
j_gene: TRBJ2-5
abundance: -
d_gene: TRBD1
len: 14
CDR3nt: TGCGCCAGCAGCTCTCGGGACAGTGAGAAGACCCAGTACTTC
CDR3aa: CASSSRDSEKTQYF

v_gene: TRBV28
j_gene: TRBJ1-5
abundance: -
d_gene: -
len: 14
CDR3nt: TGTGCCAGCCTAGCCCTGGGCAGCAATCAGCCCCAGCATTTT
CDR3aa: CASLALGSNQPQHF

v_gene: TRBV2
j_gene: TRBJ1-3
abundance: -
d_gene: -
len: 14
CDR3nt: TGTGCCAGCAGTGTAGGCGGGACTGGAAACACCATATATTTT
CDR3aa: CASSVGGTGNTIYF

v_gene: TRBV28
j_gene: TRBJ2-7
abundance: few
d_gene: TRBD2
len: 14
CDR3nt: TGTGCCAGCAGTTTTAGCGGGGTGCCCTACGAGCAGTACTTC
CDR3aa: CASSFSGVPYEQYF

v_gene: TRBV6-6
j_gene: TRBJ2-7
abundance: -
d_gene: -
len: 14
CDR3nt: TGTGCCAGCACAGACGTAGTAGAGGGATACGAGCAGTACTTC
CDR3aa: CASTDVVEGYEQYF

v_gene: TRBV9
j_gene: TRBJ2-1
abundance: -
d_gene: -
len: 16
CDR3nt: TGTGCCAGCAGCGTAGTTGGGACTCTGGGGAACAATGAGCAGTTCTTC
CDR3aa: CASSVVGTLGNNEQFF

v_gene: TRBV5-4
j_gene: TRBJ2-7
abundance: -
d_gene: TRBD2
len: 16
CDR3nt: TGTGCCAGCAGCCCGGGGGGCGGGACTAGCTCCTACGAGCAGTACTTC
CDR3aa: CASSPGGGTSSYEQYF

v_gene: TRBV5-6
j_gene: TRBJ1-2
abundance: -
d_gene: TRBD1
len: 14
CDR3nt: TGTGCCAGCAGCGCGAGGACAGGGGCTTATGGCTACACCTTC
CDR3aa: CASSARTGAYGYTF

v_gene: TRBV19
j_gene: TRBJ2-5
abundance: -
d_gene: TRBD2
len: 15
CDR3nt: TGTGCCAGTAGTATGAGCGGGGCCTTAGGAGAGACCCAGTACTTC
CDR3aa: CASSMSGALGETQYF

v_gene: TRBV27
j_gene: TRBJ2-3
abundance: -
d_gene: -
len: 16
CDR3nt: TGTGCCAGCAGTTTATTCAGGAATAGTCCCCCAGATACGCAGTATTTT
CDR3aa: CASSLFRNSPPDTQYF